Shown below are 18 T cell receptor beta chains from a single sample sequenced in a study of blood T cell repertoires in COVID-19. Profiling relied on immunoSEQ multiplex PCR, and the TCRdb table lists in-frame clones only, not all of them. The sample carries about 210,000 clones, 70% to 90% recorded once. Sequences were obtained from peripheral blood. These receptors were collected from a man younger than 35 with active or convalescent COVID-19.

This rearrangement joins TRBV27 to TRBJ1-5; D remains ambiguous. Trimming took 5 bases from V and 0 from J, leaving 8 bases between them. The CDR3 length is 14 residues. Per the germline V gene, CDR1 is MNHEY and CDR2 is SMNVEV (reference sequence). The CDR3 loop reads CASSVVPSNQPQHF. The CDR3 bases are TGTGCCAGCAGTGTCGTCCCTAGCAATCAGCCCCAGCATTTT.

The rearrangement joins TRBV29-1 to TRBJ2-1; 9 positions match TRBD2. This CDR3 is 15 amino acids long. In germline, CDR1 is SQVTM, CDR2 ANQGSEA. The ends lost 3 bases at V and 6 bases at J; junction bases unmatched: 9. CDR3 region: CSVDAASGDSNEQFF. The CDR3 nucleotides are TGCAGCGTTGACGCGGCTAGCGGGGATAGCAATGAGCAGTTCTTC.

The rearrangement uses TRBV19 and TRBJ2-4; 9 nucleotides match TRBD1. J gave up 8 bases and V 6 bases, and 8 bases lay outside the gene matches. The germline V gene encodes CDR1 LNHDA and CDR2 SQIVND (reference sequence). The CDR3 runs to 14 residues. CDR3 nucleotide sequence: TGTGCCAGTAGGATCGGACAGGGGCCCCACATTCAGTACTTC. Amino acids: CASRIGQGPHIQYF.

The chain carries TRBV5-6 and TRBJ2-1, with a possible D match to TRBD1 (5 bases). Per germline, CDR1 SGHDT and CDR2 YYEEEE. The CDR3 runs to 12 residues. Trimming removed 2 bases from V and 9 bases from J, with 9 bases in between. The DNA for the CDR3 is TGTGCCAGCAGCTTAGGGGCTCGTGAGCAGTTCTTC. It is translated as CASSLGAREQFF.

The chain has TRBV3-1 (or the pseudogene TRBV3-2) and TRBJ2-1, with 11 positions matching TRBD2. This CDR3 has 20 amino acids. V lost 4 bases and J lost 5; bases outside the gene matches: 19. The V gene's germline CDR1 is LGHDT and CDR2 YNNKEL (reference sequence). CDR3 DNA: TGTGCCAGCAGCCCTGCGGTGGGGGCTTCGACTAGCGGGAATAACAATGAGCAGTTCTTC. Translation: CASSPAVGASTSGNNNEQFF.

The sample holds one count of this clone. This rearrangement joins TRBV2 to TRBJ1-1; D ambiguous. CDR1 is SNHLY and CDR2 is FYNNEI in the germline V gene. The V end lost 4 bases, the J end lost 10 bases, and 19 bases lay between the germline ends. This CDR3 contains 14 residues. DNA of the CDR3: TGTGCCAGCAGTGCGTTAAGGGCGCGGGATGGAGCTTTCTTT. It is translated as CASSALRARDGAFF. The whole variable domain, remainder taken from reference TRBV2 and TRBJ1-1, is EPEVTQTPSHQVTQMGQEVILRCVPISNHLYFYWYRQILGQKVEFLVSFYNNEISEKSEIFDDQFSVERPDGSNFTLKIRSTKLEDSAMYFCASSALRARDGAFFGQGTRLTVV.

In nucleotides, the CDR3 is TGTGCCAGCAGCTATGGGACAGCCCGTCTCGCCAACGTCCTGACTTTC. Amino acids: CASSYGTARLANVLTF. This rearrangement joins TRBV7-6 to TRBJ2-6, with 7 bases identical to TRBD1. The V segment lost 4 bases and the J segment 7 bases; nucleotides outside the gene matches: 10. Germline values: CDR1 SGHVS, CDR2 FNYEAQ. This CDR3 region has 16 residues.

This clone was seen only once. The chain has TRBV27 and TRBJ1-2; 7 nucleotides align to TRBD1. Germline V gene data show CDR1 as MNHEY and CDR2 as SMNVEV (reference sequence). The CDR3 totals 14 residues. The trim removed 5 bases at V and 0 bases at J, leaving 3 bases unmatched. The CDR3 nucleotides are TGTGCCAGCAGTGAGGGGACAGCTAACTATGGCTACACCTTC. Amino acids: CASSEGTANYGYTF.

The chain has TRBV12-3 or TRBV12-4 and TRBJ1-6, with 7 bases fitting TRBD1. V was pared by 8 bases and J by 7 bases, with 5 bases of the junction left unmatched. The CDR3 extends over 13 amino acids. The CDR3 spells CASGDRQNSPLHF. DNA of the CDR3: TGTGCCAGCGGGGACAGACAAAATTCACCCCTCCACTTT.

In regard to this clone: One end of the junction does not line up with germline, which may come from a read error. The V and J genes are TRBV4-2 and TRBJ2-7; 8 bases agree with TRBD2. The germline CDR1 and CDR2 sequences are LGHNA and YNFKEQ. The CDR3 has 13 residues. The CDR3 DNA is TGTGCCAGCAGCCTAACACCGGGACTAGAGTCTTCCTTC. It yields the protein CASSLTPGLESSF.

The gene calls are TRBV24-1 and TRBJ1-5; 10 nucleotides match TRBD1. Germline lookup yields CDR1 KGHDR and CDR2 SFDVKD. The CDR3 runs 16 residues. V lost 4 bases to trimming and J lost 6 bases; unmatched junction nucleotides: 8. This CDR3 is CATSDSTGTGVQPQHF. In DNA form, the CDR3 reads TGTGCCACCAGTGACTCAACCGGGACAGGGGTTCAGCCCCAGCATTTT.

The chain uses TRBV30 and TRBJ2-2; 10 nucleotides align to TRBD2. The V gene end was trimmed by 2 bases and the J gene end by 6 bases; junction bases not matched to a gene: 9. The germline CDR1 and CDR2 sequences are GTSNPN and SVGIG (reference sequence). The CDR3 contains 16 residues. The CDR3 DNA sequence: TGTGCCTGGAGTCTGGCACTAGCGGGGACCCCCGGGGAGCTGTTTTTT. Translation: CAWSLALAGTPGELFF.

The chain carries TRBV30 and TRBJ2-1, with 9 bases fitting TRBD2. From germline, CDR1 is GTSNPN and CDR2 SVGIG (reference sequence). Trimming at V came to 0 bases and at J to 5 bases, leaving 11 bases not matched to a gene. The CDR3 covers 17 residues. The CDR3 spells CAWSVGLAGVFHNEQFF. In DNA form, the CDR3 reads TGTGCCTGGAGTGTAGGGTTAGCGGGAGTGTTCCACAATGAGCAGTTCTTC. Full variable domain (rest looked up from reference TRBV30 and TRBJ2-1): SQTIHQWPATLVQPVGSPLSLECTVEGTSNPNLYWYRQAAGRGLQLLFYSVGIGQISSEVPQNLSASRPQDRQFILSSKKLLLSDSGFYLCAWSVGLAGVFHNEQFFGPGTRLTVL.

The chain carries TRBV7-2 and TRBJ2-7, with 15 bases identical to TRBD2. Germline values: CDR1 SGHTA, CDR2 FQGNSA. The CDR3 extends over 15 amino acids. J was trimmed by 5 bases and V by 5 bases; bases with no gene match: 4. The CDR3 region has the DNA TGTGCCAGCAGCCTTAGGACTAGCGGGAGGGACGAGCAGTACTTC. Translation: CASSLRTSGRDEQYF. The full variable domain, completed using reference TRBV7-2 and TRBJ2-7, is GAGVSQSPSNKVTEKGKDVELRCDPISGHTALYWYRQSLGQGLEFLIYFQGNSAPDKSGLPSDRFSAERTGGSVSTLTIQRTQQEDSAVYLCASSLRTSGRDEQYFGPGTRLTVT.

This clone was counted a single time. The rearrangement uses TRBV30 and TRBJ2-3, with a tentative D call TRBD2 (5 bases). Trimming took off 4 bases at V and 6 bases at J, with 8 bases between the two ends. This CDR3 contains 11 residues. The germline CDR1 and CDR2 sequences are GTSNPN and SVGIG (reference sequence). The CDR3 DNA is TGTGCCTGGACGGGGAAGGATACGCAGTATTTT. This codes for CAWTGKDTQYF.

The rearrangement links TRBV15 to TRBJ2-3; D gene unclear. V lost 3 bases and J 2 bases, leaving 9 bases between the germline ends. The germline gives CDR1 LNHNV, CDR2 YYDKDF (reference sequence). CDR3 length: 14 residues. CDR3 nucleotide sequence: TGTGCCACCAGCAGTCTGCAGAACACAGATACGCAGTATTTT. Amino acid sequence: CATSSLQNTDTQYF.

The V call is TRBV6-6, the J call TRBJ2-5, with D maybe TRBD2 (6 bases). Trimming cost V 7 bases and J 4 bases, with 10 bases left between them. The CDR3 is made up of 12 amino acids. Looked up from germline, CDR1 is MNHNY and CDR2 is SVGAGI (reference sequence). The CDR3 loop is CASKSGGETQYF. The CDR3 region has the DNA TGTGCCAGCAAATCCGGGGGAGAGACCCAGTACTTC.

The chain carries TRBV7-8 and TRBJ2-7, with 9 bases that match TRBD2. With 5 bases clipped from V and 0 bases from J, the junction kept 5 bases outside the gene matches. The CDR3 has 15 amino acids. Per the germline V gene, CDR1 is SGHVS and CDR2 is FQNEAQ. In DNA, the CDR3 is TGTGCCAGCAGCCCTAGCGGGATGAGCTCCTACGAGCAGTACTTC. Amino acid sequence: CASSPSGMSSYEQYF.